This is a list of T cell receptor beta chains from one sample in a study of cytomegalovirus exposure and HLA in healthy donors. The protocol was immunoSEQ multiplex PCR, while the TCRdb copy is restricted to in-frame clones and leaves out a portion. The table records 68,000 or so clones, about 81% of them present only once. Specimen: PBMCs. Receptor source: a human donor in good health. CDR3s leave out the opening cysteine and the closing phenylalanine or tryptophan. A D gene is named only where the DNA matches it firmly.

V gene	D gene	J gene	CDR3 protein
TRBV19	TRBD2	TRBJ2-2	ASGTTSGNTGELF
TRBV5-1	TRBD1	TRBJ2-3	ASSRTGGVFHGTDTQY
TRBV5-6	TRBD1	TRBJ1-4	ASSLGGTGLGKLF
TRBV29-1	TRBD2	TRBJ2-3	SAERGGTDTQY
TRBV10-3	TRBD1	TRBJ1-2	AITGQGFEGYP
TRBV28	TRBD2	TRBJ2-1	ASSPGGGYNEQF
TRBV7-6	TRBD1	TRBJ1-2	ASSPQTGDLFDGYT
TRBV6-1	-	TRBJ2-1	ASSEAISLGNNEQF
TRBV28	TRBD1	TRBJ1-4	ASSSPTGVLNEKLF
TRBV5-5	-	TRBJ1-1	ASSPNGGNTEAF
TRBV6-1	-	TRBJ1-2	ASSEDRWWGYT
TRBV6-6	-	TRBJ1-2	ASSYSTGWVGYT
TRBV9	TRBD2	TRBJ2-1	ASSSPGTSGNEQF
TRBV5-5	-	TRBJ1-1	ASSRQQNTEAF
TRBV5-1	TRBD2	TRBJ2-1	ASSLTRSGGSEQF
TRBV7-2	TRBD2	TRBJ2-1	ASSTSTVRGGYNEQF
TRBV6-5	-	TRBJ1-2	ASRDTGTHGYT
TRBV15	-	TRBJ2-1	ATSRARDNEQF
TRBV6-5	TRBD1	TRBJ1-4	ASSFRTGLLF
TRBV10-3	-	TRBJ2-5	AISVTPGRGQETQY
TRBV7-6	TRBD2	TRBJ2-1	ASSSIAGGYYNEQF
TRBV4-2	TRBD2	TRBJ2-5	ASSYSGGAGETQY
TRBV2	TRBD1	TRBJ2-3	AIPQGHKDTQY
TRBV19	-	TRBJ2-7	ASSIRQGNYEQY
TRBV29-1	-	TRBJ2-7	SVVPGEGGSIGFAYEQY
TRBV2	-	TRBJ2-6	ARGVSGANVLT
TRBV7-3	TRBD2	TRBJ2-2	ASSLSRGDTGELF
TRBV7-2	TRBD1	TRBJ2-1	ASSLAYRGLYEQF
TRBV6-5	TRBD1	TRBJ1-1	ASRGGQGSTEAF